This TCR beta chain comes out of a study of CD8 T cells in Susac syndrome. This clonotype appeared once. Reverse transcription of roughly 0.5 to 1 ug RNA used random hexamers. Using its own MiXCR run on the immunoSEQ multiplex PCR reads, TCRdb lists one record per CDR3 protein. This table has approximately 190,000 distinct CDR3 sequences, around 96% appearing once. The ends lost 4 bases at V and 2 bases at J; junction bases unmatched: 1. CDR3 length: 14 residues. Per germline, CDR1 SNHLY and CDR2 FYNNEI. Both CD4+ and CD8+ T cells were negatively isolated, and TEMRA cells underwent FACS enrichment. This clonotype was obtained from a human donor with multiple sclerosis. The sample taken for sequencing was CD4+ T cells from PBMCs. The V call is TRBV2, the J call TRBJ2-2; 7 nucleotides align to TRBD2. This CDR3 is CASSGLANTGELFF. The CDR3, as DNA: TGTGCCAGCAGTGGACTAGCAAACACCGGGGAGCTGTTTTTT.